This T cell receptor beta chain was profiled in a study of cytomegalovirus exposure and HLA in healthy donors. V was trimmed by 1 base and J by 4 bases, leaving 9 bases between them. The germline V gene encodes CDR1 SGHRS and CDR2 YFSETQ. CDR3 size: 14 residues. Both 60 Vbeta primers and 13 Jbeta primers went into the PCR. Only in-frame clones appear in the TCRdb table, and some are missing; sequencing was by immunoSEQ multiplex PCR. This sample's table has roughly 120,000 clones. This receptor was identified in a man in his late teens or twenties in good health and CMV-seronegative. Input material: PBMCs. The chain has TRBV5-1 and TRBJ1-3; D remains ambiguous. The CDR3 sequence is CASSLNIEGNTIYF. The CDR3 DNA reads TGCGCCAGCAGCTTGAACATTGAAGGAAACACCATATATTTT.